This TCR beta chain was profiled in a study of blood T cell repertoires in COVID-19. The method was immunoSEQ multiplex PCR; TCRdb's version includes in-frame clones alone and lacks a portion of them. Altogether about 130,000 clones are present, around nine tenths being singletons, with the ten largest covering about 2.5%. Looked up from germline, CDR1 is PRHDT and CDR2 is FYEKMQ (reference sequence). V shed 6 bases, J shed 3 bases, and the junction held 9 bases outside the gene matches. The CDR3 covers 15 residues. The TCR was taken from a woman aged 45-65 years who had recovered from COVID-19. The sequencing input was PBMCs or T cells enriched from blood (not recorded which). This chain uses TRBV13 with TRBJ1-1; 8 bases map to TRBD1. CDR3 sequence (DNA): TGTGCCAGCAGGCCAGGGGGCGAAGGGTACACTGAAGCTTTCTTT. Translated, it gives CASRPGGEGYTEAFF.